These 27 T cell receptor beta chains share one sample of origin, sequenced in a study of cytomegalovirus exposure and HLA in healthy donors. Use of 60 Vbeta and 13 Jbeta primers characterized the PCR. The protocol was immunoSEQ multiplex PCR, while the TCRdb copy is restricted to in-frame clones and leaves out a portion. This sample has approximately 150,000 clones, with 75% to 80% found just once. The material sequenced was PBMCs. The source of these receptors is a male donor in good health and CMV-seronegative.

The chain has TRBV19 and TRBJ2-1, with 7 bases fitting TRBD2. This CDR3 has 14 residues. Germline loops: CDR1 LNHDA, CDR2 SQIVND (reference sequence). V shed 1 base and J 8 bases; nucleotides not matched to a gene: 5. The CDR3: CASSIGLAFYEQFF. The CDR3 DNA sequence: TGTGCCAGTAGTATAGGACTAGCTTTCTATGAGCAGTTCTTC.

The sample holds a few counts of this clone. This chain uses TRBV5-4 with TRBJ2-6; perhaps TRBD1 as D (5 bases). CDR1 and CDR2 from the germline V gene are SGHNT and YYREEE (reference sequence). V lost 0 bases to trimming and J lost 4 bases, with 14 bases between them. This CDR3 has 17 amino acids. The CDR3 DNA reads as TGTGCCAGCAGCTTGGAGGTTAAGGGGAAGGGGGCCAACGTCCTGACTTTC. Its translation is CASSLEVKGKGANVLTF.

The chain links TRBV10-3 to TRBJ2-7, with 8 bases identical to TRBD2. Germline CDR1 reads ENHRY; CDR2 reads SYGVKD. With V trimmed by 6 bases and J by 3 bases, 4 bases remained unmatched. This CDR3 comprises 13 residues. The CDR3 loop reads CAIRREGLYEQYF. Written as DNA, the CDR3 is TGTGCCATCAGACGGGAGGGCCTCTACGAGCAGTACTTC.

The chain combines TRBV30 with TRBJ1-3; TRBD1 might be the D (5 bases). Germline CDR1 and CDR2: GTSNPN and SVGIG (reference sequence). The V gene lost 2 bases and the J gene lost 4 bases, with 12 bases spanning the gap. This CDR3 contains 14 residues. CDR3 loop: CAWSPGFSGNTIYF. The CDR3 DNA is TGTGCCTGGAGTCCAGGGTTTTCAGGAAACACCATATATTTT.

The CDR3 loop is CASSPSGDVYEQYF. DNA of the CDR3: TGTGCCAGCTCACCTAGCGGGGACGTCTACGAGCAGTACTTC. The rearrangement uses TRBV18 and TRBJ2-7; 8 nucleotides line up with TRBD2. The CDR3 consists of 14 residues. The V and J ends lost 3 bases and 3 bases, in that order; junction bases with no gene match: 4. Germline V CDR1 and CDR2: KGHSH, LQKENI.

The V call is TRBV27, the J call TRBJ1-5; D remains unclear. This CDR3 is built from 15 residues. The germline gives CDR1 MNHEY, CDR2 SMNVEV (reference sequence). The V and J ends lost 4 bases and 4 bases respectively, with 14 bases between them. CDR3 in DNA: TGTGCCAGCAGTTCCTGGCAGGCCCCGAATCAGCCCCAGCATTTT. It yields the protein CASSSWQAPNQPQHF.

J is TRBJ2-1 and V is TRBV18, with 8 bases that match TRBD1. CDR3 length: 16 residues. Unmatched junction bases numbered 10, after V lost 8 bases and J lost 1 base. CDR1 KGHSH and CDR2 LQKENI come from the germline V gene. The DNA of the CDR3 is TGTGCCAGCCTCGCTGGGACAGGCCGGTCCTACAATGAGCAGTTCTTC. It is translated as CASLAGTGRSYNEQFF.

The rearrangement joins TRBV6-5 to TRBJ2-1; possibly TRBD2 for D (6 bases). The germline V gene has CDR1 MNHEY and CDR2 SVGAGI. This CDR3 region has 14 residues. Trimming pared 6 bases from V and 4 bases from J, leaving 13 bases between. As DNA, the CDR3 is TGTGCCAGCAGCGGACTATCCGAGTACAATGAGCAGTTCTTC. The encoded protein is CASSGLSEYNEQFF.

This chain links TRBV5-6 with TRBJ1-5; D is possibly TRBD1 (6 bases). The length of the CDR3 is 15 residues. Trimming removed 3 bases from V and 0 bases from J, with 10 bases in between. The germline V gene encodes CDR1 SGHDT and CDR2 YYEEEE. This CDR3 reads CASSYGTPSNQPQHF. DNA for the CDR3: TGTGCCAGCAGCTACGGGACACCTAGCAATCAGCCCCAGCATTTT.

The chain has TRBV12-5 and TRBJ2-5; 7 nucleotides align to TRBD2. The CDR3 consists of 17 residues. Germline assignment: CDR1 LGHNT and CDR2 FRNRAP. V shed 0 bases, J shed 1 base, and the junction held 8 bases outside the gene matches. CDR3 nucleotide sequence: TGTGCTAGTGGTTTGGTGGTAGGCGGGAGCCCCCAAGAGACCCAGTACTTC. Amino acids: CASGLVVGGSPQETQYF.

This chain connects TRBV5-1 to TRBJ1-4; D unclear. In germline, CDR1 is SGHRS, CDR2 YFSETQ. This CDR3 has 16 residues. Trimming cost V 0 bases and J 0 bases, with 9 bases left between them. This CDR3 reads CASSLAAGSTNEKLFF. Written as DNA, the CDR3 is TGCGCCAGCAGCTTGGCTGCGGGTTCAACTAATGAAAAACTGTTTTTT. Complete variable domain (other parts from reference TRBV5-1 and TRBJ1-4): KAGVTQTPRYLIKTRGQQVTLSCSPISGHRSVSWYQQTPGQGLQFLFEYFSETQRNKGNFPGRFSGRQFSNSRSEMNVSTLELGDSALYLCASSLAAGSTNEKLFFGSGTQLSVL.

V gene TRBV5-6 combines with J gene TRBJ1-2; 7 bases match TRBD1. After removal of 0 bases from V and 4 bases from J, the junction contained 9 bases not matched to a gene. The germline gives CDR1 SGHDT, CDR2 YYEEEE. The CDR3 spans 16 residues. CDR3 region: CASSLGGDRRVYGYTF. Here the CDR3 DNA reads TGTGCCAGCAGCTTGGGAGGGGACAGAAGGGTCTATGGCTACACCTTC.

As regards this clone: This same CDR3 is encoded by further DNA sequences in the sample. The rearrangement links TRBV18 to TRBJ1-2; possible D gene TRBD1, 5 bases. This CDR3 region has 16 residues. The germline gives CDR1 KGHSH, CDR2 LQKENI. Deletions cut 3 bases from V and 4 bases from J, with 18 bases between. The DNA of the CDR3 is TGTGCCAGCTCACCTAGCTCCAGGGTGGTCGGCTATGGCTACACCTTC. Its protein product is CASSPSSRVVGYGYTF. Filled out from reference TRBV18 and TRBJ1-2, the complete variable domain reads NAGVMQNPRHLVRRRGQEARLRCSPMKGHSHVYWYRQLPEEGLKFMVYLQKENIIDESGMPKERFSAEFPKEGPSILRIQQVVRGDSAAYFCASSPSSRVVGYGYTFGSGTRLTVV.

The chain is built from TRBV29-1 and TRBJ1-1; D uncertain. With 6 bases removed from V and 4 bases from J, the gap between germline ends came to 9 bases. The germline gives CDR1 SQVTM, CDR2 ANQGSEA. The CDR3 runs to 11 residues. The CDR3 loop reads CSVADPTEAFF. The CDR3 region has the DNA TGCAGCGTGGCGGATCCCACTGAAGCTTTCTTT.

About this clone: One junction end does not reproduce the germline sequence, and a read error may be involved. V is TRBV7-9 and J is TRBJ2-1; D not certain. This CDR3 is 15 amino acids long. CDR1 and CDR2 (germline): SEHNR, FQNEAQ (reference sequence). CDR3 sequence (DNA): TGTTCCAGCAGCGTCTCCGATCGGGTCTACAATGAGCAGTTCTTC. Protein sequence: CSSSVSDRVYNEQFF. Using reference TRBV7-9 and TRBJ2-1 for the parts outside the CDR3, the full variable domain is DTGVSQNPRHKITKRGQNVTFRCDPISEHNRLYWYRQTLGQGPEFLTYFQNEAQLEKSRLLSDRFSAERPKGSFSTLEIQRTEQGDSAMYLCSSSVSDRVYNEQFFGPGTRLTVL.

This clone showed up just a few times. The DNA is omitted, as the CDR3 cannot be located on it reliably, and the CDR3 follows TCRdb's listing. V and J are TRBV19 and TRBJ1-3; the table names TRBD1, a call not compared with the DNA. CDR1 is LNHDA and CDR2 is SQIVND in the germline V gene (reference sequence). The CDR3 contains 14 residues when both ends are counted. CDR3 residues: CASTSGQLGNTIYF.

The chain has TRBV29-1 and TRBJ2-6; 7 nucleotides align to TRBD2. The germline gives CDR1 SQVTM, CDR2 ANQGSEA. Trimming took 5 bases from V and 0 from J; bases not matched to a gene: 10. This CDR3 is 17 amino acids long. CDR3 in amino acids: CSVLPRGGSSGANVLTF. In DNA form, the CDR3 reads TGCAGCGTTCTACCTCGGGGCGGGAGCTCTGGGGCCAACGTCCTGACTTTC.

This chain joins TRBV5-4 and TRBJ2-7, with 7 nucleotides matching TRBD2. V was clipped by 5 bases and J by 0 bases; unmatched bases: 5. CDR1 and CDR2 (germline): SGHNT, YYREEE (reference sequence). The CDR3 extends over 14 amino acids. The CDR3 region has the DNA TGTGCCAGCAGTCAGCGGGAAAGCTCCTACGAGCAGTACTTC. It translates to CASSQRESSYEQYF.

The chain couples TRBV29-1 to TRBJ2-3, with D uncertain. The V end lost 0 bases, the J end lost 2 bases, and 15 bases lay between the germline ends. The germline V gene has CDR1 SQVTM and CDR2 ANQGSEA. The CDR3 sequence is 16 residues long. DNA for the CDR3: TGCAGCGTTGAAGATCTTACTGGTTTTTCCACAGATACGCAGTATTTT. Protein product: CSVEDLTGFSTDTQYF.

This clone was recorded a few times. The chain has TRBV5-4 and TRBJ2-5; the match to TRBD2 covers 9 bases. Germline CDR1 is SGHNT and CDR2 is YYREEE (reference sequence). CDR3 length equals 15 residues. J was trimmed by 6 bases and V by 1 base; bases with no gene match: 7. The CDR3 bases are TGTGCCAGCAGCTTGTCCGGACTAGCGATGAAGACCCAGTACTTC. Translation gives CASSLSGLAMKTQYF.

This clone was seen more than once but under ten times. V is TRBV10-3 and J is TRBJ2-7; TRBD2 might be the D (6 bases). V was pared by 6 bases and J by 6 bases, with 9 bases between. This CDR3 spans 11 amino acids. The germline V gene encodes CDR1 ENHRY and CDR2 SYGVKD. This CDR3 reads CAISAGGEQYF. The CDR3 bases are TGTGCCATCAGCGCCGGGGGCGAGCAGTACTTC.

This clone showed up just a few times. The chain employs TRBV7-9 and TRBJ1-2, with D unresolved. The V end lost 1 base, the J end lost 4 bases, and 10 bases lay between the germline ends. CDR3 length: 14 amino acids. Germline values: CDR1 SEHNR, CDR2 FQNEAQ (reference sequence). The CDR3 protein is CASSLVESVYGYTF. DNA for the CDR3: TGTGCCAGCAGCTTAGTCGAGTCCGTCTATGGCTACACCTTC.

This chain links TRBV27 with TRBJ2-1; 8 nucleotides agree with TRBD2. Germline-derived CDR1 and CDR2 are MNHEY and SMNVEV (reference sequence). Losses at the gene ends were 3 bases for V and 4 bases for J; bases not matched to a gene: 14. The CDR3 loop spans 18 amino acids. The CDR3 reads CASSFTLSGGPSYNEQFF. As DNA, the CDR3 is TGTGCCAGCAGTTTTACATTGTCGGGAGGGCCTTCTTACAATGAGCAGTTCTTC.

V gene TRBV4-1 combines with J gene TRBJ2-3; possible D gene TRBD1, 5 bases. The CDR3 runs 16 residues. Deletions cut 2 bases from V and 2 bases from J, with 14 bases between. Germline V lookup: CDR1 MGHRA, CDR2 YSYEKL. CDR3 residues: CASSQPGWYNTDTQYF. In DNA, the CDR3 is TGCGCCAGCAGCCAACCAGGGTGGTATAACACAGATACGCAGTATTTT.

In the case of this clone: At one end the junction does not follow the germline gene, possibly because of a read error. This sequence joins TRBV7-9 and TRBJ1-1; 12 bases agree with TRBD1. CDR1 SEHNR and CDR2 FQNEAQ come from the germline V gene (reference sequence). The CDR3 consists of 15 residues. For the CDR3, the DNA is TGTTCCAGCAGCTTCAGGGACAGGGGGCGAGTTGAAGCTTTCTTT. The encoded protein is CSSSFRDRGRVEAFF. Based on the CDR3 plus reference TRBV7-9 and TRBJ1-1, the full variable domain is DTGVSQNPRHKITKRGQNVTFRCDPISEHNRLYWYRQTLGQGPEFLTYFQNEAQLEKSRLLSDRFSAERPKGSFSTLEIQRTEQGDSAMYLCSSSFRDRGRVEAFFGQGTRLTVV.

The V gene is TRBV20-1, the J gene TRBJ2-4; TRBD2 is a possible D gene (5 bases). This CDR3 is built from 11 residues. The V end was cut by 3 bases, the J end by 7 bases, with 7 bases between. Looked up from germline, CDR1 is DFQATT and CDR2 is SNEGSKA (reference sequence). The CDR3 DNA sequence: TGCAGTGCTAGGGAGGCGAACATTCAGTACTTC. Translating it yields CSAREANIQYF.

V usage is TRBV5-6 and J usage is TRBJ1-5, with D hard to call. Germline loops: CDR1 SGHDT, CDR2 YYEEEE. The CDR3 consists of 14 residues. V was cut by 0 bases and J by 0 bases, with 4 bases left in between. Here the CDR3 DNA reads TGTGCCAGCAGCTTGGCTTATAGCAATCAGCCCCAGCATTTT. It translates to CASSLAYSNQPQHF.